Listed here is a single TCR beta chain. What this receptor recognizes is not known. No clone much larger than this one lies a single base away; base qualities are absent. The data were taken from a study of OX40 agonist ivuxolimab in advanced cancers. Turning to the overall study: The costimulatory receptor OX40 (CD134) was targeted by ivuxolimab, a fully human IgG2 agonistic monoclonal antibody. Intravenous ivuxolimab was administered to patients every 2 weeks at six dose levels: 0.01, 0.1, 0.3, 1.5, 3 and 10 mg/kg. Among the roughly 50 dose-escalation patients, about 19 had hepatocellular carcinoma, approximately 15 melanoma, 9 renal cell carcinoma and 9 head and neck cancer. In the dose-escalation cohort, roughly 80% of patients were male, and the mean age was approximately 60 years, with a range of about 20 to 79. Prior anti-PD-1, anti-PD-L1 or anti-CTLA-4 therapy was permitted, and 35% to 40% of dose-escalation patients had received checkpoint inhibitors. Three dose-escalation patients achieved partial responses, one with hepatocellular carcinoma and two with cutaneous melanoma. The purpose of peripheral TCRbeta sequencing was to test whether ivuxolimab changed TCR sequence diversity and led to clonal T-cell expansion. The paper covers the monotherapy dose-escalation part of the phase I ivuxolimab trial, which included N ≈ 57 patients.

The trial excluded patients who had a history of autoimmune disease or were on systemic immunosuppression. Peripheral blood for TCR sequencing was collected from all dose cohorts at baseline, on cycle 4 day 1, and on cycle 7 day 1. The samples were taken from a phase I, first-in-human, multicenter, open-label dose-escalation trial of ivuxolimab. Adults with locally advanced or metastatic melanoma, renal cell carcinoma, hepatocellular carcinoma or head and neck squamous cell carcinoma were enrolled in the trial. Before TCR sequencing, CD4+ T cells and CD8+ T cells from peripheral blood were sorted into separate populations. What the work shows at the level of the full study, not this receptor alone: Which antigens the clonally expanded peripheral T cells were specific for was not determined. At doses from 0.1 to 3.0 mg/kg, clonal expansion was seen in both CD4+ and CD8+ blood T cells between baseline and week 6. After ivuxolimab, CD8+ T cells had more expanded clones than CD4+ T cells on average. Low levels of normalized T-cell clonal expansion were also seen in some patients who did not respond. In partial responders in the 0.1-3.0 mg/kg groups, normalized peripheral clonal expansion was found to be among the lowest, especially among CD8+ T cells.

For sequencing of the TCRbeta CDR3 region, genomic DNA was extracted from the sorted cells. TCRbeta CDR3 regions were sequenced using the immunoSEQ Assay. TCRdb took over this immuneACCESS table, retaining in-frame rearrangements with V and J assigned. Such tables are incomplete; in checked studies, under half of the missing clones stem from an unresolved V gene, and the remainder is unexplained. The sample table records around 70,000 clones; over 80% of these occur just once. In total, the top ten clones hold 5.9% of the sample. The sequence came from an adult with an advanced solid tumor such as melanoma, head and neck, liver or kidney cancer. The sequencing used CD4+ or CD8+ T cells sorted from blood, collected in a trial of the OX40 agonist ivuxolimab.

The nucleotides are TGTGCCAGCAGCTTACTAGCGGGGGGGACCTACAATGAGCAGTTCTTC. Its protein is CASSLLAGGTYNEQFF. Recombination connected TRBV7-9 to TRBJ2-1; 12 central nucleotides agree with TRBD2. The CDR3 runs 16 amino acids, cysteine and phenylalanine included. Only CDR3 DNA is held: 48 bases, read in frame from base 1. CDR1 SEHNR and CDR2 FQNEAQ are derived from the germline V gene (reference sequence). Germline trimming amounts to 2 bases on V and 2 bases on J, with 1 as the count of junction bases outside the gene matches.